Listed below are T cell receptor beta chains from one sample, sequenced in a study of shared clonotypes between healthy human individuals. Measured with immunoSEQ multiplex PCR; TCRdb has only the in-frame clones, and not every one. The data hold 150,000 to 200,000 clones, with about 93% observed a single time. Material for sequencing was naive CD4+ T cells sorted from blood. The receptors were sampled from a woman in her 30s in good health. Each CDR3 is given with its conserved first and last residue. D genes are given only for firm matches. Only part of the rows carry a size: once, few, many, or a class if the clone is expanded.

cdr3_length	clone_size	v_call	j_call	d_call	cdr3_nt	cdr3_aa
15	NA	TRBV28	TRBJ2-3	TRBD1	TGTGCCAGCAGTTACGGGACAGGGTGGGATGGCACGCAGTATTTT	CASSYGTGWDGTQYF
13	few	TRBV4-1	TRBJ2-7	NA	TGCGCCAGCAGCCAAGAAGCGAGCTACGAGCAGTACTTC	CASSQEASYEQYF
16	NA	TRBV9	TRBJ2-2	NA	TGTGCCAGCAGCTCCCGGGGCAGTTATAACACCGGGGAGCTGTTTTTT	CASSSRGSYNTGELFF
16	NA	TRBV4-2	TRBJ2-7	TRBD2	TGTGCCAGCAGCCAAGAGTCGACTAGCGGGAGCTACGAGCAGTACTTC	CASSQESTSGSYEQYF
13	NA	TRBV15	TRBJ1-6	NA	TGTGCCACCAGCAGAGATGCGAATTCACCCCTCCACTTT	CATSRDANSPLHF
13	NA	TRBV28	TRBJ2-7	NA	TGTGCCAGCAGCTCCGACACCTCCTACGAGCAGTACTTC	CASSSDTSYEQYF
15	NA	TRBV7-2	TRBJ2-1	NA	TGTGCCAGCAGCCTCAGGGCCAACTCCTACAATGAGCAGTTCTTC	CASSLRANSYNEQFF
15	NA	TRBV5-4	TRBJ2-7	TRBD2	TGTGCCAGCAGCTTGGGGCCTAGCGGGAGTATCGAGCAGTACTTC	CASSLGPSGSIEQYF
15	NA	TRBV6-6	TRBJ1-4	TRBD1	TGTGCCAGCAGTAACCAGGGGGCGGGTGATGAAAAACTGTTTTTT	CASSNQGAGDEKLFF
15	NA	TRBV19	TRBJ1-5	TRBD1	TGTGCCAGTAGTGCCGGGACAGGTGGCGGCCAGCCCCAGCATTTT	CASSAGTGGGQPQHF
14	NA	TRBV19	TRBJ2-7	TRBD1	TGTGCCAGTCGTTGGACAGGGGCTTCCTACGAGCAGTACTTC	CASRWTGASYEQYF
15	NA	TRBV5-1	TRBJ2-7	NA	TGCGCCAGCAGCTGGCAGGGAATGGTGTCCTACGAGCAGTACTTC	CASSWQGMVSYEQYF
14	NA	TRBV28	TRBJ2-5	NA	TGTGCCAGCAGCTCAGGACTTGATCAAGAGACCCAGTACTTC	CASSSGLDQETQYF
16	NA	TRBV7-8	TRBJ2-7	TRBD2	TGTGCCAGCAGCTCAAGGACTAGCGGGGTGGCCTACGAGCAGTACTTC	CASSSRTSGVAYEQYF
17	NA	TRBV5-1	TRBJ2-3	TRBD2	TGCGCCAGCAGCTCCGTAGCGGGAGGGCCGATCACAGATACGCAGTATTTT	CASSSVAGGPITDTQYF
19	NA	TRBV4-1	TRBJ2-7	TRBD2	TGCGCCAGCAGCCAAGCAGAGGCCCTGACTAGCGGCCAGCCCCACGAGCAGTACTTC	CASSQAEALTSGQPHEQYF
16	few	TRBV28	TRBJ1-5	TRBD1	TGTGCCAGCATTCGTCGGGACAGGGCCCGCAATCAGCCCCAGCATTTT	CASIRRDRARNQPQHF
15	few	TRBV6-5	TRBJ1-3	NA	TGTGCCAGCAGTTACTCGAGACAGGCTGGAAACACCATATATTTT	CASSYSRQAGNTIYF
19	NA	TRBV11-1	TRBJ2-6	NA	TGTGCCAGCAGCTTAGGGAGAGGAAAGTGGAGCTCTGGGGCCAACGTCCTGACTTTC	CASSLGRGKWSSGANVLTF
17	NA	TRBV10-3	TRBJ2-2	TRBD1	TGTGCCATCAGTGAGGCGGTCGGGACAGGGGACACCGGGGAGCTGTTTTTT	CAISEAVGTGDTGELFF
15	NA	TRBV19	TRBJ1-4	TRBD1	TGTGCCAGTAGTATCACGGGACAGATGAATGAAAAACTGTTTTTT	CASSITGQMNEKLFF
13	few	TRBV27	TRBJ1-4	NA	TGTGCCAGCAGTCAATTAACTAATGAAAAACTGTTTTTT	CASSQLTNEKLFF
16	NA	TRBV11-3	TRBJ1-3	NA	TGTGCCAGCAGCTCAGGGGTTTTCGGCGCTGGAAACACCATATATTTT	CASSSGVFGAGNTIYF
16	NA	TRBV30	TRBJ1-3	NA	TGTGCCTGGAGTGTCCAAGGACTGTCCTCTGGAAACACCATATATTTT	CAWSVQGLSSGNTIYF
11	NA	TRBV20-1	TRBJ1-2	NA	TGCACCACTCCGGACGGGGGAGGCTACACCTTC	CTTPDGGGYTF
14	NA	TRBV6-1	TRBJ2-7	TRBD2	TGTGCCAGCAGGGGACTAGCGGGGGCATACGAGCAGTACTTC	CASRGLAGAYEQYF
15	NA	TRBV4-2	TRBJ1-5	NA	TGTGCCAGCAGCCAGTCAAGGGTAGAGGATCAGCCCCAGCATTTT	CASSQSRVEDQPQHF
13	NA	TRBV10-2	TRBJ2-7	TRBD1	TGCGCCAGCAAGGGACAGGGGGTGTCCGAGCAGTACTTC	CASKGQGVSEQYF
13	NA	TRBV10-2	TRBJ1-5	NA	TGCGCCAGCAGTGAACAAGGGGATCAGCCCCAGCATTTT	CASSEQGDQPQHF
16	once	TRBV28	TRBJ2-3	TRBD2	TGTGCCAGCAGGGCTTTAGCGGGAGGGCCAACAGATACGCAGTATTTT	CASRALAGGPTDTQYF
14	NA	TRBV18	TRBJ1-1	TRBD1	TGTGCCAGCTCTCAAGGGGAGGGGGCCATTGAAGCTTTCTTT	CASSQGEGAIEAFF
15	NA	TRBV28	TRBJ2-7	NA	TGTGCCAGCACCTCCGGGGGCTACTCATCCTACGAGCAGTACTTC	CASTSGGYSSYEQYF
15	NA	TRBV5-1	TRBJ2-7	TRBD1	TGCGCCAGCAGCGTACCGGGACAGACTTCTTCGGAGCAGTACTTC	CASSVPGQTSSEQYF
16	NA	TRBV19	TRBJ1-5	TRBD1	TGTGCCACTTGGCCGGGACAGGCGACGAGAGATCAGCCCCAGCATTTT	CATWPGQATRDQPQHF
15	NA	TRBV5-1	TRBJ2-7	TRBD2	TGCGCCAGCAGCTTGGGGACTAGCGCCCGCTACGAGCAGTACTTC	CASSLGTSARYEQYF
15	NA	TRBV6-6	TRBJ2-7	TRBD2	TGTGCCAGCAGTTATGGCGCGGGGGTCGACTACGAGCAGTACTTC	CASSYGAGVDYEQYF
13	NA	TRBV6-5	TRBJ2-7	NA	TGTGCCAGCAGTTACGAGAACCGTGGCGAGCAGTACTTC	CASSYENRGEQYF
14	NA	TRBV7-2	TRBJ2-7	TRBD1	TGTGCCAGCAGCTTTCAGGGGGCGGTCGGCGAGCAGTACTTC	CASSFQGAVGEQYF
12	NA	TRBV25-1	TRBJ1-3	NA	TGTGCCAGTACGAGCTCTGGAAACACCATATATTTT	CASTSSGNTIYF
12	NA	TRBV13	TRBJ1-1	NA	TGTGCCAGCAGCTCCTCCGGGGTTGAAGCTTTCTTT	CASSSSGVEAFF
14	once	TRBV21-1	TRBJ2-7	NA	TGTGCCAGCAGCAAAGGGACGTCCCCCTTCGAGCAGTACTTC	CASSKGTSPFEQYF
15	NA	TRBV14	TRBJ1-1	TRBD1	TGTGCCAGCAGCCCCCGCCGGACAGGGGCCGCTGAAGCTTTCTTT	CASSPRRTGAAEAFF
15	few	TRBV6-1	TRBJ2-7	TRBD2	TGTGCCAGCAGTTTGGGACTAGCGGAGGTCTACGAGCAGTACTTC	CASSLGLAEVYEQYF
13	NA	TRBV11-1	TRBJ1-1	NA	TGTGCCAGCAGCCCCGTCCGGGACACTGAAGCTTTCTTT	CASSPVRDTEAFF
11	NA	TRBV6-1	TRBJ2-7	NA	TGTGCCAGCAGTGAAGGGTACGAGCAGTACTTC	CASSEGYEQYF
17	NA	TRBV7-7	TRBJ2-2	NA	TGTGCCAGCAGCCCGGCGCCGGGAAGGGGGAACACCGGGGAGCTGTTTTTT	CASSPAPGRGNTGELFF
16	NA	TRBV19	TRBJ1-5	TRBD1	TGTGCCAGTAGTATGACTGGACAGGTAGGCAATCAGCCCCAGCATTTT	CASSMTGQVGNQPQHF
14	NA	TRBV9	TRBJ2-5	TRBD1	TGTGCCAGCAGCTCCGAGACAGGGGTCGAGACCCAGTACTTC	CASSSETGVETQYF
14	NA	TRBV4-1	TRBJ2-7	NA	TGCGCCAGCAGCCGGCGGGACGGACCGTACGAGCAGTACTTC	CASSRRDGPYEQYF
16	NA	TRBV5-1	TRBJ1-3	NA	TGCGCCAGCAGCTTGGGGTCTACTTCCTCTGGAAACACCATATATTTT	CASSLGSTSSGNTIYF
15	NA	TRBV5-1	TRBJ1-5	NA	TGCGCCAGCAGCTTGGGAGCAGGAGTGGATCAGCCCCAGCATTTT	CASSLGAGVDQPQHF
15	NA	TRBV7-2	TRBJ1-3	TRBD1	TGTGCCAGCAGCTTACAGGGGGCAGGTGGAAACACCATATATTTT	CASSLQGAGGNTIYF
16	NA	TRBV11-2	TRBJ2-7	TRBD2	TGTGCCAGCAGACAGCGACTAGCGGGGAATTCCTACGAGCAGTACTTC	CASRQRLAGNSYEQYF
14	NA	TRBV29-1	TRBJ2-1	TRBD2	TGCAGCCAACGAAGCGGGAGTTCCTACAATGAGCAGTTCTTC	CSQRSGSSYNEQFF
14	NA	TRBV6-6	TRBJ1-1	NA	TGTGCCAGCAGTTATGGGGTTGGTGTCGCTGAAGCTTTCTTT	CASSYGVGVAEAFF
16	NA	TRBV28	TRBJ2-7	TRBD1	TGTGCCAGCAGTTCTGTGGGACAGGGGGGATCCTACGAGCAGTACTTC	CASSSVGQGGSYEQYF
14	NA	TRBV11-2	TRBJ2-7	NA	TGTGCCAGCAGCCCGCCCGGACTTTCCTACGAGCAGTACTTC	CASSPPGLSYEQYF
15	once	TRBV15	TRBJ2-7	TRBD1	TGTGCCACCAGCCCCCGGGACAGGCTATACTACGAGCAGTACTTC	CATSPRDRLYYEQYF